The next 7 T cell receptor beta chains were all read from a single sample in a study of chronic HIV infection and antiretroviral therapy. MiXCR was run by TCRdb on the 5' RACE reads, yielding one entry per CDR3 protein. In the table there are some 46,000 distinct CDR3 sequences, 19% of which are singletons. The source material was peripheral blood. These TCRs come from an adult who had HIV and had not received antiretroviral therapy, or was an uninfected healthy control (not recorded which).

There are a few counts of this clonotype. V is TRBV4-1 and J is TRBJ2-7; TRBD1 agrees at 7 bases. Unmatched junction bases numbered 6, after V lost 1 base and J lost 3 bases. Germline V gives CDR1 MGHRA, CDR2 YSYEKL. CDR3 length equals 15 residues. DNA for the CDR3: TGCGCCAGCAGCCAAGGATCGACAGGGTTCTACGAGCAGTACTTC. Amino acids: CASSQGSTGFYEQYF.

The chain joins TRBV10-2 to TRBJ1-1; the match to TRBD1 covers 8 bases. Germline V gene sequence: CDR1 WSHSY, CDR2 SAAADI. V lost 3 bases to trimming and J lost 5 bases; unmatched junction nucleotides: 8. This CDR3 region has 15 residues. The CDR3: CASSDPTGGGTEAFF. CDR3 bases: TGCGCCAGCAGTGATCCAACAGGGGGTGGGACTGAAGCTTTCTTT.

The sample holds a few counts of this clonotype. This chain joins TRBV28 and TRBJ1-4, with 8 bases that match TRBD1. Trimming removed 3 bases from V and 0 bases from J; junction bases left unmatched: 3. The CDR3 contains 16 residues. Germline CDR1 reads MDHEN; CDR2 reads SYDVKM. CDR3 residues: CASSLGQVATNEKLFF. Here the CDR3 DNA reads TGTGCCAGCAGTTTGGGACAGGTTGCAACTAATGAAAAACTGTTTTTT. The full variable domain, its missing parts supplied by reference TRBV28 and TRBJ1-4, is DVKVTQSSRYLVKRTGEKVFLECVQDMDHENMFWYRQDPGLGLRLIYFSYDVKMKEKGDIPEGYSVSREKKERFSLILESASTNQTSMYLCASSLGQVATNEKLFFGSGTQLSVL.

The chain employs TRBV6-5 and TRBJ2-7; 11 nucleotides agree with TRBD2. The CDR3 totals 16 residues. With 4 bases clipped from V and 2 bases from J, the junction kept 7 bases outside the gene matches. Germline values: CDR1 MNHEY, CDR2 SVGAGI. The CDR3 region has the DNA TGTGCCAGCAGTTCCATGCTAGCGGGAGGAACCTACGAGCAGTACTTC. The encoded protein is CASSSMLAGGTYEQYF.

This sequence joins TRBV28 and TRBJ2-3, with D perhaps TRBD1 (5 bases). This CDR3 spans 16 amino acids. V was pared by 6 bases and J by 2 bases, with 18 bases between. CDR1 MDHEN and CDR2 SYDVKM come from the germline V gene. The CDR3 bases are TGTGCCAGCAGCAAAATTGGACACCTTCCCACAGATACGCAGTATTTT. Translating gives CASSKIGHLPTDTQYF.

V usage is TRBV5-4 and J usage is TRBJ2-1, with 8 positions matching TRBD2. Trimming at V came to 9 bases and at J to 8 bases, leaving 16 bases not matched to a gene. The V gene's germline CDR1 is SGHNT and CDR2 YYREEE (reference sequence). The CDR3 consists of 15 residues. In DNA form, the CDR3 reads TGTGCCAACAGATCACCCGGGACTAGGGTCCATGAGCAGTTCTTC. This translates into CANRSPGTRVHEQFF.

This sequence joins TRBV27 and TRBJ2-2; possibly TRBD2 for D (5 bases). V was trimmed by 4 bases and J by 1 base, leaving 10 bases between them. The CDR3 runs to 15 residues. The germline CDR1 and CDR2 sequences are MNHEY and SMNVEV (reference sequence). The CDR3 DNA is TGTGCCAGCAGTTCCTCCAGCGGGAACACCGGGGAGCTGTTTTTT. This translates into CASSSSSGNTGELFF.